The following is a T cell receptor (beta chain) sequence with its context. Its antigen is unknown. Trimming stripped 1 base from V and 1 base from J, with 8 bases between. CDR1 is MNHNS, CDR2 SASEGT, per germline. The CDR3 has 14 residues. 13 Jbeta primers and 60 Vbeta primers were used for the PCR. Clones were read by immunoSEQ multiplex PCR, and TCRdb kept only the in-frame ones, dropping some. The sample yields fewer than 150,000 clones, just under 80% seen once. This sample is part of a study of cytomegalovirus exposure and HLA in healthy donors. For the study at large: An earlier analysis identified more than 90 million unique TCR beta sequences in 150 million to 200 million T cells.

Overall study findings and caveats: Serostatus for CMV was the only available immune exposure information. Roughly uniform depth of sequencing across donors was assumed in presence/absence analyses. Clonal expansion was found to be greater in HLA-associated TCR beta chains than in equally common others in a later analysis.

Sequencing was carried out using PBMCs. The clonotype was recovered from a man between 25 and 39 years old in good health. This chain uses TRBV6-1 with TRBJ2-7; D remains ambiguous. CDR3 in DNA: TGTGCCAGCAGTGAAGGCGCATGGTCCTACGAGCAGTACTTC. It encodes CASSEGAWSYEQYF.